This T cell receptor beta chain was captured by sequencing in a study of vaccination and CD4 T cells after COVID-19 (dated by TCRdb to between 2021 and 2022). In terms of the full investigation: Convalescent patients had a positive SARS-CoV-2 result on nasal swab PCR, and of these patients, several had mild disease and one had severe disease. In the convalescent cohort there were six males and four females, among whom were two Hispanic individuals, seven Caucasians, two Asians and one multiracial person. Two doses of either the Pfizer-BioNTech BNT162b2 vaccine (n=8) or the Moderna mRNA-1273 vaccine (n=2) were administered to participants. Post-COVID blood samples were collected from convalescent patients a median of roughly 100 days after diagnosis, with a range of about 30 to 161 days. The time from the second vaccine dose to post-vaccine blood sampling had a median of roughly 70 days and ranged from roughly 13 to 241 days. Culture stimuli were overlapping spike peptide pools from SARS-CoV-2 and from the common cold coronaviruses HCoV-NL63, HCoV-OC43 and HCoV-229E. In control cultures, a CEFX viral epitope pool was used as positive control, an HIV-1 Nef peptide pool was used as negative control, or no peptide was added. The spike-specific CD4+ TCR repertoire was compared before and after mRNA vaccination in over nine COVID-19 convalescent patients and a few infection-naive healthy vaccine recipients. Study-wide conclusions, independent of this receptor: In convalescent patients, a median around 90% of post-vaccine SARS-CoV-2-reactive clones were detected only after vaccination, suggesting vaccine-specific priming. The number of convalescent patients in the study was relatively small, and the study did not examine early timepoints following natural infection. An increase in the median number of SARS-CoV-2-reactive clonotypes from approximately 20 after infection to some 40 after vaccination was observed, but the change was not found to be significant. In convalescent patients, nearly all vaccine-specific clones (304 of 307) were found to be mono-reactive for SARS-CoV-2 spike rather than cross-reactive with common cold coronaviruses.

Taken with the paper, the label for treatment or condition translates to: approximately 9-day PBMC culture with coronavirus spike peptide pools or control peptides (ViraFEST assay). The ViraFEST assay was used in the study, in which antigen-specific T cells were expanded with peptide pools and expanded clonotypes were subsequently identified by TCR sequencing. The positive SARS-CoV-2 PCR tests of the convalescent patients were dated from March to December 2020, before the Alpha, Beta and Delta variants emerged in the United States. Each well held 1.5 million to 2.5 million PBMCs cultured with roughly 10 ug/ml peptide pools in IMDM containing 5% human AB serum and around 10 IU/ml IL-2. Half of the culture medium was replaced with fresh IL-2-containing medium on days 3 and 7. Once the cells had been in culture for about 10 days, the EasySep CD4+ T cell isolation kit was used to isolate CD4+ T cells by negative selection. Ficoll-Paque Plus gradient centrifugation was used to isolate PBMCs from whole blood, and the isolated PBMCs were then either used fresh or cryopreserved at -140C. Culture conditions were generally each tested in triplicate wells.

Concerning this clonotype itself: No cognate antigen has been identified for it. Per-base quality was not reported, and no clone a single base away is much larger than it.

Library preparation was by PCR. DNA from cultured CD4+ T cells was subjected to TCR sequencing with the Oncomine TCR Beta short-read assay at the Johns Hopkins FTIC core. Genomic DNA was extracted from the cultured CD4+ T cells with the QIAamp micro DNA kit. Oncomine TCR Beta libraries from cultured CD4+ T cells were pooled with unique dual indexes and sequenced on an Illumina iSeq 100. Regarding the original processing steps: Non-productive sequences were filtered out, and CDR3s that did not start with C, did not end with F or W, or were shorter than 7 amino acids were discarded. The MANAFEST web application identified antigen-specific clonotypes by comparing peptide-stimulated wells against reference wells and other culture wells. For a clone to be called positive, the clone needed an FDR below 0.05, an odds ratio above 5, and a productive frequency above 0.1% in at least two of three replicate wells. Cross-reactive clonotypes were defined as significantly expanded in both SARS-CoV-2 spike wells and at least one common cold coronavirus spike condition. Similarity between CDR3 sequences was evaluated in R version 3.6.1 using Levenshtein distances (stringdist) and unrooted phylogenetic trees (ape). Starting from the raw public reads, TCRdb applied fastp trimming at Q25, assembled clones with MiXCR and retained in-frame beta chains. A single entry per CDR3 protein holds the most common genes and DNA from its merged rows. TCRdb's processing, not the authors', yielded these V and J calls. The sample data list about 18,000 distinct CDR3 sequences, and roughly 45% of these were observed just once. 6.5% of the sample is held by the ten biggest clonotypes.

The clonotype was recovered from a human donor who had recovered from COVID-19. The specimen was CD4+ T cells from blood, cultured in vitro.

The CDR3 amino acid sequence is: CASSLVYTDTQYF. The bases read TGCGCCAGCAGCTTGGTCTATACAGATACGCAGTATTTT. The sequence is built from TRBV5-1 and TRBJ2-3; confidence is insufficient to name the D gene. CDR1 is given as SGHRS and CDR2 as YFSETQ, both from the germline V gene. Relative to germline, V is 0 bases shorter and J is 3 bases shorter, with 5 bases between their ends. The CDR3 sequence holds 13 residues, the cysteine and phenylalanine included. Of the read, only the CDR3 DNA is kept; its 39 bases are in frame from base 1.